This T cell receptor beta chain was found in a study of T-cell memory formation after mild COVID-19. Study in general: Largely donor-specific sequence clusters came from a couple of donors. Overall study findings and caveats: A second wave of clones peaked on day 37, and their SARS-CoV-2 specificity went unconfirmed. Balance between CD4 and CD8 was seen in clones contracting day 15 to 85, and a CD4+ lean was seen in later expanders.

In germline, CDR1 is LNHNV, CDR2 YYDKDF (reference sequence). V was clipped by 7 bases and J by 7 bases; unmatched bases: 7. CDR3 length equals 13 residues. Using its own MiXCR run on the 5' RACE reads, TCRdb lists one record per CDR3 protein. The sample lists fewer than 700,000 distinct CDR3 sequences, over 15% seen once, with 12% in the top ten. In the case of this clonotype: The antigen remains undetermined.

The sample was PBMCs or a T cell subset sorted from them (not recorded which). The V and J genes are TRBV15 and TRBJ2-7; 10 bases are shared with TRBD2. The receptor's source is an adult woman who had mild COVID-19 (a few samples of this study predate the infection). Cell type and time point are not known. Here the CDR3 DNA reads TGTGCCACCAAGTCACTAGCGGGGAGGGAGCAGTACTTC. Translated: CATKSLAGREQYF.